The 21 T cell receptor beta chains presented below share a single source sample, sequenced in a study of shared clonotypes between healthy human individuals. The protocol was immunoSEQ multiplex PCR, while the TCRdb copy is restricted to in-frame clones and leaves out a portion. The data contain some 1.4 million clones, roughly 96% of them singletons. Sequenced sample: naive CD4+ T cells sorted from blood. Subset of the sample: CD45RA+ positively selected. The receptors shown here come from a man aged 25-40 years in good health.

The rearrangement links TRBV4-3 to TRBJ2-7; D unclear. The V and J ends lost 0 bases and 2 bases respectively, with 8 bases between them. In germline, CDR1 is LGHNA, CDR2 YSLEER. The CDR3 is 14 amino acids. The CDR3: CASSQDIATYEQYF. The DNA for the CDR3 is TGCGCCAGCAGCCAAGACATCGCCACCTACGAGCAGTACTTC.

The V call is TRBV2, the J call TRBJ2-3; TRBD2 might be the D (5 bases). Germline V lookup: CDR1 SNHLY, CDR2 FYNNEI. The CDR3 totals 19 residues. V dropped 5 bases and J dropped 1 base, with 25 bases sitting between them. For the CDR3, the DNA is TGTGCCAGCAGTCAGAAGCTAGCCGGGAACCACGGGGGCACAGATACGCAGTATTTT. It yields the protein CASSQKLAGNHGGTDTQYF.

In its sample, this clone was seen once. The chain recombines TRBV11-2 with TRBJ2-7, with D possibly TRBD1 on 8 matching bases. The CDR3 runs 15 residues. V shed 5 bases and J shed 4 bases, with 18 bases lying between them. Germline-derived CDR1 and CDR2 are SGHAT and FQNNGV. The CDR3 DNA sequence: TGTGCCAGCAGCACACGAGACAGGGGAGGGTACGAGCAGTACTTC. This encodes CASSTRDRGGYEQYF.

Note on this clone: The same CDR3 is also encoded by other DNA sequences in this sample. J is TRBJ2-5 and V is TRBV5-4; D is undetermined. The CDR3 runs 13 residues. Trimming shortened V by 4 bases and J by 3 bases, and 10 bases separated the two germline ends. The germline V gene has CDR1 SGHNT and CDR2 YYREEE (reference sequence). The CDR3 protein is CASSLGPKETQYF. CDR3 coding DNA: TGTGCCAGCAGCCTAGGACCGAAAGAGACCCAGTACTTC.

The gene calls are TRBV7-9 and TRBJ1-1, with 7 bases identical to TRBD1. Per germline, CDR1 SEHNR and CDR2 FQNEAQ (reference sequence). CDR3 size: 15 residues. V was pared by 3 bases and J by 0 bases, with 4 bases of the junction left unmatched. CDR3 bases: TGTGCCAGCAGCTTGACAGGGTACATGAACACTGAAGCTTTCTTT. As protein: CASSLTGYMNTEAFF. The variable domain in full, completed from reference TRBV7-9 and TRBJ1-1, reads DTGVSQNPRHKITKRGQNVTFRCDPISEHNRLYWYRQTLGQGPEFLTYFQNEAQLEKSRLLSDRFSAERPKGSFSTLEIQRTEQGDSAMYLCASSLTGYMNTEAFFGQGTRLTVV.

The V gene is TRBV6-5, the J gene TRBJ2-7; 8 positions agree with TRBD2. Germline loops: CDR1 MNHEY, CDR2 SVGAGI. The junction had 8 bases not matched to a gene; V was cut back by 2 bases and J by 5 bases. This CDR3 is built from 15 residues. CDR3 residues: CASSYQSGSSHEQYF. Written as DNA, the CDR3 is TGTGCCAGCAGTTACCAAAGCGGGAGTTCGCACGAGCAGTACTTC.

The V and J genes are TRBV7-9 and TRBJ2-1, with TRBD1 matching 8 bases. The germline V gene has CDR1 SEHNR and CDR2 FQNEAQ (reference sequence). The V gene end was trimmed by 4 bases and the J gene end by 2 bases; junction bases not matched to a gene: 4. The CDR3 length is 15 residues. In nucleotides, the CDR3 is TGTGCCAGCAGCTCGGACAGGGACACCTACAATGAGCAGTTCTTC. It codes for CASSSDRDTYNEQFF. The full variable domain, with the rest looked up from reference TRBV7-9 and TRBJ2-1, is DTGVSQNPRHKITKRGQNVTFRCDPISEHNRLYWYRQTLGQGPEFLTYFQNEAQLEKSRLLSDRFSAERPKGSFSTLEIQRTEQGDSAMYLCASSSDRDTYNEQFFGPGTRLTVL.

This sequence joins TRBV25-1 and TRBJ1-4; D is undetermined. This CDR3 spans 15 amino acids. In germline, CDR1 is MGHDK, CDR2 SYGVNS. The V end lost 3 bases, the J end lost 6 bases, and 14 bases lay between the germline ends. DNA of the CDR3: TGTGCCAGCAGTGAGTGGGCGGGGAGCGATGAAAAACTGTTTTTT. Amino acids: CASSEWAGSDEKLFF.

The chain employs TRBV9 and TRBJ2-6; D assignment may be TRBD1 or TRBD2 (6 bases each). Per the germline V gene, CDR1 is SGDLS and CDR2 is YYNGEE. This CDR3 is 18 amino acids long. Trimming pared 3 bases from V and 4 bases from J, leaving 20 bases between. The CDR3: CASSGTLWGASGANVLTF. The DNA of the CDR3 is TGTGCCAGCAGCGGAACCCTTTGGGGGGCGTCGGGGGCCAACGTCCTGACTTTC. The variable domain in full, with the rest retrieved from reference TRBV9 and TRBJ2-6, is DSGVTQTPKHLITATGQRVTLRCSPRSGDLSVYWYQQSLDQGLQFLIQYYNGEERAKGNILERFSAQQFPDLHSELNLSSLELGDSALYFCASSGTLWGASGANVLTFGAGSRLTVL.

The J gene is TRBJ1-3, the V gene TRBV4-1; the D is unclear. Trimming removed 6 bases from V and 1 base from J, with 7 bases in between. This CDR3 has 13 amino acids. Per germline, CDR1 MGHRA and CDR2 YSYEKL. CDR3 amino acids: CASRLRSGNTIYF. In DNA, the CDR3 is TGCGCCAGCAGGCTCCGATCTGGAAACACCATATATTTT.

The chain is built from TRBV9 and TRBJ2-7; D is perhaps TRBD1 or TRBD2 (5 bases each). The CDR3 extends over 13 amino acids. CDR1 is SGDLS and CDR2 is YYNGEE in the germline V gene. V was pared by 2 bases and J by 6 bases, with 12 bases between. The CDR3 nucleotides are TGTGCCAGCAGCGTCGAGGGGAATTCCGAGCAGTACTTC. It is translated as CASSVEGNSEQYF.

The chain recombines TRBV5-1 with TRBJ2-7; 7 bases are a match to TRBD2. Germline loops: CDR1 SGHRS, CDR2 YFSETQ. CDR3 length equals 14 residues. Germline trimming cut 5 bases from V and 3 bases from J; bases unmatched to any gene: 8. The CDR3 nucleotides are TGCGCCAGCAGTCCCGGGGCTAGCGGCTACGAGCAGTACTTC. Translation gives CASSPGASGYEQYF.

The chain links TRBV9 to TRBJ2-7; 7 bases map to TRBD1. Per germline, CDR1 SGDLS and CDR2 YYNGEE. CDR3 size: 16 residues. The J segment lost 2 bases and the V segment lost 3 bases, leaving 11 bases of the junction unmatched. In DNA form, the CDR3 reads TGTGCCAGCAGCGCTACAGGGGCCGGCGGCGCCTACGAGCAGTACTTC. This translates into CASSATGAGGAYEQYF.

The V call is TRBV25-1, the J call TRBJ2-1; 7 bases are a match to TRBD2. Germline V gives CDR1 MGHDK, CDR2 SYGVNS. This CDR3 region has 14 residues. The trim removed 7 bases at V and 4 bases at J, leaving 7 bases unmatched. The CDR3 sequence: CASTGLGPYNEQFF. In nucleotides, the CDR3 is TGTGCCAGCACTGGACTAGGGCCTTACAATGAGCAGTTCTTC.

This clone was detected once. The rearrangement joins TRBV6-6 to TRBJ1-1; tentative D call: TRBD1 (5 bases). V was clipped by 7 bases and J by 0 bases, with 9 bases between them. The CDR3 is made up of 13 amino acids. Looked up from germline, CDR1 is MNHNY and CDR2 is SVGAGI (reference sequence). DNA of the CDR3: TGTGCCAGCACGAGGGGACTGAACACTGAAGCTTTCTTT. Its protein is CASTRGLNTEAFF.

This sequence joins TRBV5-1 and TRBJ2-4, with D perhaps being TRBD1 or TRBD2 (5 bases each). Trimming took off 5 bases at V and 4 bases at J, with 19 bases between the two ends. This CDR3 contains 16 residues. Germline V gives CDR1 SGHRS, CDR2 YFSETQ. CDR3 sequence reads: CASSLFPRDGKNIQYF. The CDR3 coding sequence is TGCGCCAGCAGTTTATTCCCCCGGGACGGAAAAAACATTCAGTACTTC.

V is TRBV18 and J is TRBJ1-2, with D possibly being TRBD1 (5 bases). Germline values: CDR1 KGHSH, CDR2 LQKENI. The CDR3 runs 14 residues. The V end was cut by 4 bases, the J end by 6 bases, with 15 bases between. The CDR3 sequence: CASSLDQGQDGYTF. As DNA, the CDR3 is TGTGCCAGCTCACTAGACCAGGGCCAGGATGGCTACACCTTC.

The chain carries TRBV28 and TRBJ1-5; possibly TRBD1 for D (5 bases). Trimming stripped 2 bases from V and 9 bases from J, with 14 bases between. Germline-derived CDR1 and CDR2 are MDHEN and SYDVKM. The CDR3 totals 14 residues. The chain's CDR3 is CASSLSLGRGPQHF. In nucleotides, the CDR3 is TGTGCCAGCAGTTTAAGTCTAGGGAGGGGGCCCCAGCATTTT. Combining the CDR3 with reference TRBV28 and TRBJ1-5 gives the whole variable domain DVKVTQSSRYLVKRTGEKVFLECVQDMDHENMFWYRQDPGLGLRLIYFSYDVKMKEKGDIPEGYSVSREKKERFSLILESASTNQTSMYLCASSLSLGRGPQHFGDGTRLSIL.

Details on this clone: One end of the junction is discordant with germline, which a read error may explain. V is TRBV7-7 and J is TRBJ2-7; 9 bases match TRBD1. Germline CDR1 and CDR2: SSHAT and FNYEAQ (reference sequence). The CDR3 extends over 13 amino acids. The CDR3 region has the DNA TGTGCTAGCAGCTTAACAGGGGGCGGCGAGCAGTACTTC. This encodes CASSLTGGGEQYF. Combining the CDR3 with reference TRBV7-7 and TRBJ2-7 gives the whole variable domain GAGVSQSPRYKVTKRGQDVTLRCDPISSHATLYWYQQALGQGPEFLTYFNYEAQPDKSGLPSDRFSAERPEGSISTLTIQRTEQRDSAMYRCASSLTGGGEQYFGPGTRLTVT.

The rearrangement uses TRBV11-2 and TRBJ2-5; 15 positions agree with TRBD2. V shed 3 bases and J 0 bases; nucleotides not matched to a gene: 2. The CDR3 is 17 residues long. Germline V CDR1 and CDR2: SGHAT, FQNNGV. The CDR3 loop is CASSFGTSGGYQETQYF. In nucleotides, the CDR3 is TGTGCCAGCAGCTTCGGGACTAGCGGGGGGTACCAAGAGACCCAGTACTTC.

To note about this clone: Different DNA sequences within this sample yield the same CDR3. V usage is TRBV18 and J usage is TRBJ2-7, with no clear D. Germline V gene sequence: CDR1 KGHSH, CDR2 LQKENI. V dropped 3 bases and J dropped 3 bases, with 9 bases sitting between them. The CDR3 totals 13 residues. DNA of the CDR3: TGTGCCAGCTCACCCGGGTCCAGCTACGAGCAGTACTTC. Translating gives CASSPGSSYEQYF.